This T cell receptor beta chain was recorded in a study of naive CD8 T cells in extremely preterm neonates. Whole-study results and caveats: The authors flagged variable productive template counts in preterm samples. Relative to older groups, preterm infants had shorter, less trimmed CDR3s with fewer N additions. Preterm neonates shared more CDR3 nucleotide sequences (approximately 2.7%) than older groups. Compared with all age groups, preterm neonates showed less repertoire richness.

This clone was seen a single time. As yet, its antigen is unknown. Germline CDR1 LNHDA, CDR2 SQIVND (reference sequence). The CDR3 extends over 12 amino acids. V lost 0 bases and J lost 1, with 0 bases in between. The method was immunoSEQ multiplex PCR; TCRdb's version includes in-frame clones alone and lacks a portion of them. The repertoire holds around 25,000 clones, with 88% as singletons. Preterm samples came from extremely preterm deliveries at 23-27 weeks. Sorting kept Annexin V-negative CD3+CD8+CD45RA+CCR7+ naive T cells. This TCR came from a boy who was born preterm. The chain has TRBV19 and TRBJ1-2; D is ambiguous. The specimen sequenced was naive CD8+ T cells from cord blood. DNA of the CDR3: TGTGCCAGTAGTATAGATAACTATGGCTACACCTTC. This gives the protein CASSIDNYGYTF.